Reported below is one T cell receptor (beta chain). No cognate antigen has been identified for it. Per-nucleotide qualities are absent, and no much larger clonotype sits a single base away. The germline V gene gives CDR1 as SQVTM and CDR2 as ANQGSEA. V is cut back by 4 bases and J by 3 bases, with 6 bases in the junction unmatched. Including the terminal cysteine and phenylalanine, the CDR3 comprises 14 residues. Only CDR3 DNA is held: 42 bases, read in frame from base 1. The data belong to a study of CD8+ T cells in alopecia areata listed by TCRdb under 2018. With regard to the full study: Treated patients were enrolled in an open-label pilot trial of oral tofacitinib at 5 to 10 mg twice daily for moderate-to-severe alopecia areata. Patients received tofacitinib for 6 to 18 months and were then followed off drug for 6 months to check for delayed response and recurrence. Disease severity in treated patients was measured with the SALT score, which quantifies the percentage of affected scalp surface area. To study T cell clonal expansion in alopecia areata, the researchers applied high-throughput TCRbeta sequencing to both the C3H/HeJ mouse model and human patients. Scalp tissue and sorted CD4+ and CD8+ peripheral blood T cells from patchy and totalis/universalis alopecia areata patients and from healthy controls were covered by human TCRbeta sequencing. Biopsies were taken from tofacitinib-treated patients at baseline and at 4 and 24 weeks of treatment, and a later scalp biopsy was taken in several of the tofacitinib-treated patients. Scalp clonality was compared among normal scalp (n=4), patchy alopecia areata scalp (n=8), and alopecia totalis/universalis scalp (n=8). RNA came from the PAXgene miRNA kit for fixed scalp, the miRNeasy kit for PBMCs, and the RNeasy kit for mouse skin. TCRbeta CDR3 regions were amplified by immunoSEQ multiplex PCR using 35 Vbeta forward and 13 Jbeta reverse primers. Here is what the overall study found, with its caveats: Scalp clonality and the number of expanded CD8+ clones among the top 100 scalp clones were significantly decreased by tofacitinib. Unlike mouse skin, where gammadelta T cells dominate, normal human skin contains resident alphabeta T cells that get sequenced too, which complicates analysis of the scalp TCR repertoire. During tofacitinib treatment, many expanded lesional clones remained in scalp and blood, and this persistence may partly explain relapse after treatment is stopped. Shared TCR sequences between patients were less evident than in mice, which may be partly attributable to HLA diversity in the patient population. Because the treated cohort was small and included a single nonresponder, larger studies are needed to assess links between baseline CD8+ expansion and response. Lesional scalp, especially in alopecia totalis/universalis, showed higher clonality and more expanded CD8+ clones than normal scalp, suggesting antigenic drive.

Explained via the paper, the treatment or condition label denotes: oral pan-JAK inhibitor, 5-10 mg twice daily. Peripheral blood and lesional scalp punch biopsies were obtained from patients with alopecia areata. After PBMCs were isolated by density centrifugation and stained for CD3, CD4 and CD8, a FACSAria was used to sort CD4+ and CD8+ T cells. Library preparation was by the immunoSEQ multiplex PCR assay. To provide template for TCR sequencing, every sample had RNA extracted and reverse transcribed into cDNA. First-strand cDNA was synthesized using SuperScript III with a 2:1 mix of oligo-dT and random hexamers. A synthetic immune receptor repertoire was used to assess amplification bias, and residual bias was removed computationally. The source study handled its data this way. Raw reads were preprocessed to remove errors, and CDR3 was defined according to IMGT conventions as the region from the conserved cysteine to phenylalanine. To get clonality, Shannon entropy was normalized by log2 of the number of productive unique TCRs and the result was subtracted from 1. CD4 or CD8 identity of scalp clones was inferred by cross-referencing scalp TCRbeta sequences with sorted blood CD4 and CD8 repertoires. This is the immuneACCESS table as TCRdb keeps it, with only in-frame sequences that have V and J called. A part of the clones is gone; compared with another copy, unresolved V genes explain less than half, and the rest is unexplained. Clone size and V and J calls were adopted from that table, with D and trimming inferred from the DNA. This sample holds about 210,000 clones; just over 65% were observed only once. The ten largest clones take up 1% to 1.5% of the sample.

The V and J segments used are TRBV29-1 and TRBJ2-3; the junction holds 8 bases that match TRBD1. Sequencing used CD4+ T cells sorted from blood, obtained at week 44, from a patient treated with tofacitinib. The TCR was taken from a human donor with alopecia areata. The CDR3 region reads CSVGAGGGTDTQYF. The sequenced DNA: TGCAGCGTTGGGGCAGGGGGCGGGACAGATACGCAGTATTTT.